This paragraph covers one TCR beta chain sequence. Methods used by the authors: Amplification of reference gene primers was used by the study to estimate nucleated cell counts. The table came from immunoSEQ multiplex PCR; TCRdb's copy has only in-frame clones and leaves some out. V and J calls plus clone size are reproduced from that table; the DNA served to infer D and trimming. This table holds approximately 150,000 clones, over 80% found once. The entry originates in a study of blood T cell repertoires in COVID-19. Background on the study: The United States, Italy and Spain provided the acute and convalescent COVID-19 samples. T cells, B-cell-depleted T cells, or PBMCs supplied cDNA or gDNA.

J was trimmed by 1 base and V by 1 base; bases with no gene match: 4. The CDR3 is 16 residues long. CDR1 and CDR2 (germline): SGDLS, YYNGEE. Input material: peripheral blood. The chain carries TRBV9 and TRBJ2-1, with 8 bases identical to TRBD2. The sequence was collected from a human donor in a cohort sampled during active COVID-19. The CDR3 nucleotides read TGTGCCAGCAGCGTATTGGTAGCGGGGTCCTACAATGAGCAGTTCTTC. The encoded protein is CASSVLVAGSYNEQFF. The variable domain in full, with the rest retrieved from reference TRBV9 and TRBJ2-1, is DSGVTQTPKHLITATGQRVTLRCSPRSGDLSVYWYQQSLDQGLQFLIQYYNGEERAKGNILERFSAQQFPDLHSELNLSSLELGDSALYFCASSVLVAGSYNEQFFGPGTRLTVL.